One and the same sample provided the 16 T cell receptor beta chains below, sequenced in a study of kidney transplant recipient with SARS-CoV-2 infection. TCRdb re-called the reads through MiXCR, storing one row per CDR3 protein. This sample has 250,000 or so distinct CDR3 sequences, with around 28% found just once. The material was a blood sample, obtained at baseline and on day 111 from a kidney transplant recipient. The receptors derive from a male patient younger than 45 who had COVID-19 and was a kidney transplant recipient. The graft donor may have given rise to some T cells.

At least ten counts were recorded for this clonotype. This chain links TRBV5-1 with TRBJ2-5; D not resolved. The V end lost 0 bases, the J end lost 5 bases, and 5 bases lay between the germline ends. Germline V CDR1 and CDR2: SGHRS, YFSETQ. This CDR3 region has 12 residues. The CDR3 reads CASSLAVETQYF. DNA of the CDR3: TGCGCCAGCAGCTTGGCCGTGGAGACCCAGTACTTC.

This clonotype showed up many times. This sequence joins TRBV24-1 and TRBJ1-6; unclear D gene. This CDR3 region has 12 residues. Trimming shortened V by 5 bases and J by 6 bases, and 4 bases separated the two germline ends. Germline V lookup: CDR1 KGHDR, CDR2 SFDVKD. The CDR3 DNA is TGTGCCACCAGTGCTGGTAATTCACCCCTCCACTTT. Its protein is CATSAGNSPLHF.

This clonotype was seen at least ten times. The chain combines TRBV10-3 with TRBJ2-3, with D unclear. V gave up 4 bases and J gave up 5 bases, with 10 bases separating them. This CDR3 spans 13 amino acids. Germline CDR1 ENHRY, CDR2 SYGVKD. For the CDR3, the DNA is TGTGCCATCAGTGCCCGGGTCCGAGATACGCAGTATTTT. It encodes CAISARVRDTQYF.

This clonotype was recorded many times. The rearrangement joins TRBV2 to TRBJ2-3; 7 bases agree with TRBD2. V lost 3 bases, J lost 2 bases, and 5 bases stayed unmatched. CDR3 length: 15 residues. CDR1 and CDR2 from the germline V gene are SNHLY and FYNNEI. The CDR3 coding sequence is TGTGCCAGCAGTGAGTCTAGCGGATCCACAGATACGCAGTATTTT. Translating gives CASSESSGSTDTQYF.

This clonotype has a count of ten or more. The rearrangement links TRBV7-6 to TRBJ1-6; maybe TRBD1 (5 bases). Between the trimmed V and J ends, which lost 1 base and 5 bases, there was a span of 15 bases. The CDR3 sequence is 17 residues long. Germline CDR1 is SGHVS and CDR2 is FNYEAQ. DNA for the CDR3: TGTGCCAGCAGCTTAGGGGCGAGGGGCGGTAATAATTCACCCCTCCACTTT. Its protein is CASSLGARGGNNSPLHF.

This clonotype was recorded many times. The chain links TRBV5-4 to TRBJ2-4, with 8 bases that match TRBD1. This CDR3 has 15 amino acids. Looked up from germline, CDR1 is SGHNT and CDR2 is YYREEE (reference sequence). J gave up 6 bases and V 4 bases, and 9 bases lay outside the gene matches. CDR3 region: CASSKDRATTNIQYF. The DNA of the CDR3 is TGTGCCAGCAGCAAGGACAGGGCAACTACAAACATTCAGTACTTC.

In this sample, this clonotype turned up many times. The V and J genes are TRBV2 and TRBJ2-7; possibly TRBD2 for D (5 bases). V lost 4 bases to trimming and J lost 1 base, with 11 bases between them. The germline V gene has CDR1 SNHLY and CDR2 FYNNEI. This CDR3 is built from 14 residues. The CDR3 bases are TGTGCCAGCAGTGGGAGGACCGCATCCTACGAGCAGTACTTC. This sequence encodes CASSGRTASYEQYF.

This clonotype has a count of ten or more. The CDR3 sequence is CASSLWGSHQPQHF. The CDR3 region has the DNA TGTGCCAGCAGCTTGTGGGGGAGCCATCAGCCCCAGCATTTT. The V call is TRBV5-4, the J call TRBJ1-5; a weak D match, TRBD1 (5 bases). V lost 1 base and J 5 bases, leaving 10 bases between the germline ends. The CDR3 runs 14 residues. Per the germline V gene, CDR1 is SGHNT and CDR2 is YYREEE (reference sequence).

This clonotype was picked up many times. The chain has TRBV15 and TRBJ2-5; TRBD2 might be the D (6 bases). Looked up from germline, CDR1 is LNHNV and CDR2 is YYDKDF (reference sequence). With 6 bases removed from V and 5 bases from J, the gap between germline ends came to 16 bases. The CDR3 extends over 14 amino acids. The CDR3 region has the DNA TGTGCCACCAGGGAGGGAACTAATGGGGAGACCCAGTACTTC. This codes for CATREGTNGETQYF.

A note on this clonotype: A junction boundary mismatches the germline segment, possibly from a read error. The genes are TRBV27 and TRBJ1-2; D gene uncertain. The germline gives CDR1 MNHEY, CDR2 SMNVEV (reference sequence). The CDR3 covers 13 residues. CDR3 coding DNA: TGTGCCAGCAATTTATCCCGTGGTTATGGCTACACCTTC. It codes for CASNLSRGYGYTF.

Points on this clonotype: This may arise from a read error, as a much more abundant clone is one base away. This chain uses TRBV20-1 with TRBJ2-2; weak D call: TRBD1 (5 bases). Trimming took 6 bases from V and 7 from J, leaving 18 bases between them. The germline V gene encodes CDR1 DFQATT and CDR2 SNEGSKA (reference sequence). This CDR3 spans 14 amino acids. The CDR3 protein is CSASKPRGHGELFF. The CDR3 DNA is TGCAGTGCCTCGAAACCAAGGGGTCACGGGGAGCTGTTTTTT.

Worth noting for this clonotype: A far larger clone lies a single base away; this is likely a read error. This chain links TRBV11-2 with TRBJ2-5, with D perhaps TRBD1 (6 bases). The CDR3 consists of 14 residues. Germline CDR1 reads SGHAT; CDR2 reads FQNNGV. CDR3 sequence: CASSRTGTSYEQCF. The CDR3 nucleotides read TGTGCCAGCAGCCGTACCGGGACATCCTACGAGCAGTGCTTC. Full variable domain (rest looked up from reference TRBV11-2 and TRBJ2-5): EAGVAQSPRYKIIEKRQSVAFWCNPISGHATLYWYQQILGQGPKLLIQFQNNGVVDDSQLPKDRFSAERLKGVDSTLKIQPAKLEDSAVYLCASSRTGTSYEQCFGPGTRLLVL.

V usage is TRBV5-1 and J usage is TRBJ2-3, with 7 positions matching TRBD2. This CDR3 has 15 residues. The germline CDR1 and CDR2 sequences are SGHRS and YFSETQ. V shed 1 base and J 2 bases; nucleotides not matched to a gene: 4. The CDR3 bases are TGCGCCAGCAGCTTGACTAGCGAAGACACAGATACGCAGTATTTT. Encoded protein: CASSLTSEDTDTQYF.

This clonotype was seen repeatedly, ten times or more. The chain uses TRBV7-2 and TRBJ1-2; D call uncertain. CDR1 SGHTA and CDR2 FQGNSA come from the germline V gene. V was shortened by 0 bases and J by 4 bases, with 9 bases between the two germline ends. This CDR3 has 14 residues. The DNA for the CDR3 is TGTGCCAGCAGCTTAGCCGGGGTCCTCTATGGCTACACCTTC. It specifies CASSLAGVLYGYTF. Looking up the rest from reference TRBV7-2 and TRBJ1-2 gives the full variable domain: GAGVSQSPSNKVTEKGKDVELRCDPISGHTALYWYRQSLGQGLEFLIYFQGNSAPDKSGLPSDRFSAERTGGSVSTLTIQRTQQEDSAVYLCASSLAGVLYGYTFGSGTRLTVV.

This clonotype was detected many times. The chain combines TRBV20-1 with TRBJ1-2; 9 bases are a match to TRBD1. Trimming removed 5 bases from V and 4 bases from J; junction bases left unmatched: 14. Germline CDR1 is DFQATT and CDR2 is SNEGSKA (reference sequence). The CDR3 consists of 16 residues. The CDR3 region is CSAGPHGTGTFYGYTF. DNA of the CDR3: TGCAGTGCTGGGCCACACGGGACAGGGACCTTCTATGGCTACACCTTC.

The chain uses TRBV6-5 and TRBJ1-1; D not certain. The CDR3 totals 14 residues. V was pared by 4 bases and J by 6 bases, with 15 bases between. Germline CDR1 reads MNHEY; CDR2 reads SVGAGI. CDR3 sequence (DNA): TGTGCCAGCAGTTCGCGGAACCGTGAGGCTGAAGCTTTCTTT. Translated: CASSSRNREAEAFF.